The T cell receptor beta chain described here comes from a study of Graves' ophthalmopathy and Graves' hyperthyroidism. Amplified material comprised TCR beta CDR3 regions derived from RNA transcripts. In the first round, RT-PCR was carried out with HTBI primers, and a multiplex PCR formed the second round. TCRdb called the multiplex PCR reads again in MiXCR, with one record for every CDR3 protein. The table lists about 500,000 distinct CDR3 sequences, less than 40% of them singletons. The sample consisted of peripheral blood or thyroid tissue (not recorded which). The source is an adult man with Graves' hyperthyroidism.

CDR3 DNA: TGTGCTAGTGGCGGACAGTCCCAGCCATTCAATCAGCCCCAGCATTTT. Translation gives CASGGQSQPFNQPQHF. The V call is TRBV12-5, the J call TRBJ1-5; a weak D match, TRBD1 (6 bases). This CDR3 comprises 16 residues. The V gene's germline CDR1 is LGHNT and CDR2 FRNRAP. Trimming pared 6 bases from V and 3 bases from J, leaving 18 bases between. Full variable domain (remainder filled in from reference TRBV12-5 and TRBJ1-5): DARVTQTPRHKVTEMGQEVTMRCQPILGHNTVFWYRQTMMQGLELLAYFRNRAPLDDSGMPKDRFSAEMPDATLATLKIQPSEPRDSAVYFCASGGQSQPFNQPQHFGDGTRLSIL.